A selection of T cell receptor beta chains follows, all from one sample in a study of blood T cell repertoires in COVID-19. The assay was immunoSEQ multiplex PCR, and TCRdb's table has in-frame clones only and misses some. Here the sample spans around 230,000 clones, roughly 80% being singletons. What was sequenced was peripheral blood. Receptors originate from an elderly woman with acute or convalescent COVID-19. CDR3s include the opening cysteine and the closing phenylalanine or tryptophan. Expanded clones are given a class, and other clones once, few, many or no size at all.

v_call,clone_size,j_call,cdr3_length,cdr3_aa
TRBV11-2,NA,TRBJ2-7,14,CASSGAVGRYEQYF
TRBV18,NA,TRBJ2-4,15,CASSPMGQGGDIQYF
TRBV5-8,NA,TRBJ2-7,14,CASSLLAGRYEQYF
TRBV11-2,NA,TRBJ2-1,14,CASSLRASVHEQFF
TRBV28,NA,TRBJ1-1,14,CASSTEQTNTEAFF
TRBV6-5,NA,TRBJ2-1,14,CASSPGGIYNEQFF
TRBV29-1,NA,TRBJ2-1,12,CSVDAGVNEQFF
TRBV5-1,once,TRBJ2-1,15,CASSLDWASYNEQFF
TRBV6-1,NA,TRBJ1-4,14,CASSEGTGYEKLFF
TRBV5-4,NA,TRBJ2-3,17,CASSQGLASPSSDTQYF
TRBV14,NA,TRBJ2-3,15,CASSQALAPTDTQYF
TRBV9,NA,TRBJ2-1,15,CASRFGEHSYNEQFF
TRBV7-2,NA,TRBJ1-2,15,CASSLSRGAAGGYTF
TRBV9,once,TRBJ2-1,17,CASSASLAGYSYNEQFF
TRBV3-1/TRBV3-2,NA,TRBJ2-1,11,CASSRSDEQFF
TRBV18,NA,TRBJ1-1,13,CASSPSGNTEAFF
TRBV3-1/TRBV3-2,few,TRBJ1-1,11,CASCGGSEAFF
TRBV2,NA,TRBJ1-2,17,CASSETYQLTGAYGYTF
TRBV2,NA,TRBJ2-3,15,CASSSPGQGTDTQYF
TRBV6-4,NA,TRBJ1-2,17,CASSLNPSSQGSDGYTF
TRBV2,NA,TRBJ1-1,15,CASSSGPTVNTEAFF
TRBV30,NA,TRBJ2-3,15,CAWSGTSGSTDTQYF
TRBV28,few,TRBJ2-7,12,CASRAGSREQYF
TRBV4-1,NA,TRBJ2-5,17,CASSLPEVGWGLETQYF
TRBV5-1,NA,TRBJ2-1,17,CASLGLAGAGSYNEQFF
TRBV7-2,NA,TRBJ1-1,15,CASSLAGGSGTEAFF